This T cell receptor beta chain was sequenced during a study of cytomegalovirus exposure and HLA in healthy donors. Whole-study results and caveats: The study listed roughly 160 cytomegalovirus-associated TCR beta chains.

In the PCR, 60 Vbeta and 13 Jbeta primers were used. Here immunoSEQ multiplex PCR was the method, and the copy in TCRdb shows in-frame clones only, minus some. The table lists about 170,000 clones, roughly 80% of them singletons. From germline, CDR1 is MNHEY and CDR2 SVGAGI. The CDR3 is made up of 16 amino acids. J lost 6 bases, V lost 2 bases, and 10 bases had no gene match. As to this clone: Antigen specificity is unknown.

The source of this sequence is a woman in her fifties or sixties in good health and CMV-seropositive. The chain recombines TRBV6-5 with TRBJ2-3; TRBD2 agrees at 8 bases. The sequenced sample was PBMCs. CDR3 sequence (DNA): TGTGCCAGCAGTTACGGGGGGTCCGGGGGGGGCGATACGCAGTATTTT. It is translated as CASSYGGSGGGDTQYF.